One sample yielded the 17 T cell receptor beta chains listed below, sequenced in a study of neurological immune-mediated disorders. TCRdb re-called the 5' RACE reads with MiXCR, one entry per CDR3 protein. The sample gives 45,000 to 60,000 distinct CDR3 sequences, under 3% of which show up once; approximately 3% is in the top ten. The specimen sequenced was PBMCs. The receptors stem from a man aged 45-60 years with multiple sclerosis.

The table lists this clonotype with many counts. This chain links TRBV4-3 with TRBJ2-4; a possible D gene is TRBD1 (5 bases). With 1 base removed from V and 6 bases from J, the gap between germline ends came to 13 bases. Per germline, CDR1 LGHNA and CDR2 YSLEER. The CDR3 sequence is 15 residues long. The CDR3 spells CASSQASEGANIQYF. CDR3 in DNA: TGCGCCAGCAGCCAAGCATCGGAAGGGGCAAACATTCAGTACTTC.

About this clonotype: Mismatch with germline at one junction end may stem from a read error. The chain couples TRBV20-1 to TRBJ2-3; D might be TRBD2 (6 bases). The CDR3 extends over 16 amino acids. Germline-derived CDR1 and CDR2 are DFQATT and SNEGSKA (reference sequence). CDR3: CSASPLNDTSKDTQYF. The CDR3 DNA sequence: TGCAGTGCTAGTCCCCTGAACGACACTAGCAAAGATACGCAGTATTTT.

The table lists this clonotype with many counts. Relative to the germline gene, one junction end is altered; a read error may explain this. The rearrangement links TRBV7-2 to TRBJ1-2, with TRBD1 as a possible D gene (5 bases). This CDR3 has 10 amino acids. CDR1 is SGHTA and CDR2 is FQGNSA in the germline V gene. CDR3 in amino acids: CTVGDYGYTF. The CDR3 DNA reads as TGCACCGTGGGGGATTATGGCTACACCTTC.

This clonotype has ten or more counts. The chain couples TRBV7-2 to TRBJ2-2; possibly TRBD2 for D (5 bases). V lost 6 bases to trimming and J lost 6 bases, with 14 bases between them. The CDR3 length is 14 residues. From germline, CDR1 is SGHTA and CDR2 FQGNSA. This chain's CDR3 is CASSLAGGAGELFF. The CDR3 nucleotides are TGTGCCAGCAGTCTCGCGGGCGGAGCCGGGGAGCTGTTTTTT.

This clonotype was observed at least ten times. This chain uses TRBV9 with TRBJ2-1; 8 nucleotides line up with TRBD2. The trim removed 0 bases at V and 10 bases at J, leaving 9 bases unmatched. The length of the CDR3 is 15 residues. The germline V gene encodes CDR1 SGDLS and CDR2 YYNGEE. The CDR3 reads CASSVDPAGEREQFF. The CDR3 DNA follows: TGTGCCAGCAGCGTAGATCCAGCGGGGGAACGGGAGCAGTTCTTC.

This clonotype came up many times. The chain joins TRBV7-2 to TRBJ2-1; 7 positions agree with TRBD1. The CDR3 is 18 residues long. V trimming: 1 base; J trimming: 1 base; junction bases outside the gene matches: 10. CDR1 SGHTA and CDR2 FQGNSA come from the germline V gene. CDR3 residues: CASSLVGTGAVSYNEQFF. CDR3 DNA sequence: TGTGCCAGCAGCTTAGTGGGTACAGGGGCCGTTTCCTACAATGAGCAGTTCTTC.

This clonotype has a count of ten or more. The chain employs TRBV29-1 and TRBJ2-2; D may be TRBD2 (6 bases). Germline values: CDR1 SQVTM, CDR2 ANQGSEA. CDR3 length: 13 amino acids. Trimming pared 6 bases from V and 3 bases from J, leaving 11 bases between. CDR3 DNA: TGCAGCGTCCGCGGGGATGACACCGGGGAGCTGTTTTTT. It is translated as CSVRGDDTGELFF.

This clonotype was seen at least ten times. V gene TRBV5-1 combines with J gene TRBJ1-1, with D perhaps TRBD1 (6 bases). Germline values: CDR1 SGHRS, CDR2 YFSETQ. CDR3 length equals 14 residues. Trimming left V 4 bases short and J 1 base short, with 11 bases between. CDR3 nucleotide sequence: TGCGCCAGCAGCATACAGGGCGGGAACACTGAAGCTTTCTTT. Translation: CASSIQGGNTEAFF.

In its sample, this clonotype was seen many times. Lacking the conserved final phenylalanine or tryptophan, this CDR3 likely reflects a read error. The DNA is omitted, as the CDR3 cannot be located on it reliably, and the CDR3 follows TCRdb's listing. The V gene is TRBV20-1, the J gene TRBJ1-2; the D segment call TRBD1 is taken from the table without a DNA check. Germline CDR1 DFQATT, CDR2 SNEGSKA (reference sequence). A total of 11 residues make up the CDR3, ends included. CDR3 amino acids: CSARDLRGTFL.

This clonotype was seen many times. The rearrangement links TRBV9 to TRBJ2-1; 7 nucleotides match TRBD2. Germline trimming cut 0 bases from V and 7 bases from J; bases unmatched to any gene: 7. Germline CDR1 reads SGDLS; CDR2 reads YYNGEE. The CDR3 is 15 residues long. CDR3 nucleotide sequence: TGTGCCAGCAGCGTAGGGGGGGGACTCCTGAATGAGCAGTTCTTC. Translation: CASSVGGGLLNEQFF. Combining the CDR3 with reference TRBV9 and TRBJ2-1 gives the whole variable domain DSGVTQTPKHLITATGQRVTLRCSPRSGDLSVYWYQQSLDQGLQFLIQYYNGEERAKGNILERFSAQQFPDLHSELNLSSLELGDSALYFCASSVGGGLLNEQFFGPGTRLTVL.

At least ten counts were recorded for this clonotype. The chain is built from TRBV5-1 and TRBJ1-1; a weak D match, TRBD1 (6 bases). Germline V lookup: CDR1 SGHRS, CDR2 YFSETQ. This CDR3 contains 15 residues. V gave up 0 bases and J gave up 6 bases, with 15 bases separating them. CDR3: CASSLEQGLISEAFF. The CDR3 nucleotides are TGCGCCAGCAGCTTGGAGCAGGGGTTGATCTCTGAAGCTTTCTTT.

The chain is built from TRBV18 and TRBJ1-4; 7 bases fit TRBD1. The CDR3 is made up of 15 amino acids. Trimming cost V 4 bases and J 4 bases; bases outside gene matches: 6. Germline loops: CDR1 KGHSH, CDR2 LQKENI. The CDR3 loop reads CASSRTGPYNEKLFF. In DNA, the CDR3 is TGTGCCAGCTCACGGACAGGCCCGTATAATGAAAAACTGTTTTTT.

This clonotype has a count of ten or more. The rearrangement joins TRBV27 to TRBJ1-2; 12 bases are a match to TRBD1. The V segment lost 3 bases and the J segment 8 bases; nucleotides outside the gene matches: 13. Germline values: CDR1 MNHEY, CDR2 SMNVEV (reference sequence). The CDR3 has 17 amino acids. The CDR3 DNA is TGTGCCAGCAGTTTTTTGGGACAGGGGGCTCTGTTTGGAGGCTACACCTTC. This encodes CASSFLGQGALFGGYTF.

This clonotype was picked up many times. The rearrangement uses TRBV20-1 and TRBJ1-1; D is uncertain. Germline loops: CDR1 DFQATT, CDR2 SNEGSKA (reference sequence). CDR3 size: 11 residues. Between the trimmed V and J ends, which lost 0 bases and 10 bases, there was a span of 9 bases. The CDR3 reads CSARESSRAFF. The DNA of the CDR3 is TGCAGTGCTAGAGAAAGTAGTCGAGCTTTCTTT.

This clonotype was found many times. The CDR3: CASRNYRGRAGELFF. CDR3 DNA: TGTGCCAGCAGAAACTACAGGGGGCGCGCCGGGGAGCTGTTTTTT. The V call is TRBV6-2 or TRBV6-3, the J call TRBJ2-2, with 9 bases identical to TRBD1. With V trimmed by 6 bases and J by 6 bases, 8 bases remained unmatched. Per germline, CDR1 MNHEY and CDR2 SVGEGT. The CDR3 contains 15 residues.

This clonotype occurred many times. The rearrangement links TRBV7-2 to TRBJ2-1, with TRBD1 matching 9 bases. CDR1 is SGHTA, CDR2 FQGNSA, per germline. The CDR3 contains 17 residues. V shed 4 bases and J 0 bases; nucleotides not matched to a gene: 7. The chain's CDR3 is CASSSRWDRVSYNEQFF. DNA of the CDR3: TGTGCCAGCAGCTCCCGGTGGGACAGGGTCTCCTACAATGAGCAGTTCTTC.

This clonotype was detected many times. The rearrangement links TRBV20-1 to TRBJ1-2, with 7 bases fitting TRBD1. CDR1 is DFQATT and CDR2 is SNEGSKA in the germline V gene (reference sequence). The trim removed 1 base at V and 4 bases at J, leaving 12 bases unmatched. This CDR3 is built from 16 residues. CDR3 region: CSARGLGGATSYGYTF. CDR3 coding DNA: TGCAGTGCTAGAGGACTAGGGGGCGCGACTAGCTATGGCTACACCTTC.